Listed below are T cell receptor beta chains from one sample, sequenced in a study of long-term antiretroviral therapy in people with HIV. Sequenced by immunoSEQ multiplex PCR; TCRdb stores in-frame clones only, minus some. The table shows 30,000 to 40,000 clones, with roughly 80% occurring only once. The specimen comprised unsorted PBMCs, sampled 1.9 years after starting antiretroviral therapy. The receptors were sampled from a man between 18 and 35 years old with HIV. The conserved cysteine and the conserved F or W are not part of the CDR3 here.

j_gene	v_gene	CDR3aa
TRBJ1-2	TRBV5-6	ASSSGGDPHYGYT
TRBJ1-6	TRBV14	ASSQGTGVNSPLH
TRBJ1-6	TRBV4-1	ASSHAGGSYNSPLH
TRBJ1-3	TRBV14	ASSQDSEVTYIGNTIY
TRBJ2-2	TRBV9	ASSTTSGGTGELF
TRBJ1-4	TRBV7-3	ASSCLKAGCRAGYEKLF
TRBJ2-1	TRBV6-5	ASSRQGYNEQF
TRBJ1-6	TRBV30	AWTWGRNSPLH
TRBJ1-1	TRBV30	AWGTGAIMNTEAF
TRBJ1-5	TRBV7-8	ASSLWGGDLSNQPQH
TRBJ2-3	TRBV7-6	ASSSGPQGVSTDTQY
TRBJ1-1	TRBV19	ASSIQQGGPMNTEAF
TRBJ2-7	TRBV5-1	ASSPDRAISYEQY
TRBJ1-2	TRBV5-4	ASSLAGGYNYGYT
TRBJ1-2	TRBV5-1	ASSAGLRADGYT
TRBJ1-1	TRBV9	ASSVQARAKNTEAF
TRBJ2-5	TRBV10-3	AISSSSGFLQETQY
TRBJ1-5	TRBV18	ASSLQDRNQPQH
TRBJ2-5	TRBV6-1	ASGTSGKETQY
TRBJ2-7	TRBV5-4	ATQPTSGGPEKYYEQY
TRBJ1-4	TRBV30	AWKDDEKLF
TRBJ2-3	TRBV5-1	ASSRTGGREDTQY
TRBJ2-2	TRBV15	ATRSRTPNTGELF
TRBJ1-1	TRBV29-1	SVQNTEAF
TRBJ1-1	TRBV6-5	ASSYSMSGTEAF
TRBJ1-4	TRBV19	ASGDRGREEKLF
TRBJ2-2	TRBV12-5	ASALGPATGELF
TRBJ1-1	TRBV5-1	ASGNYDGNTEAF
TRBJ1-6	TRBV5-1	ASSPGLYNSPLH
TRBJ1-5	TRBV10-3	AIRGTRPQH
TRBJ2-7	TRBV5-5	ASSFQGQSSYEQY
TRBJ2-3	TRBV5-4	ASSAGLSTDTQY
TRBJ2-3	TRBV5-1	ASSLAASGGATQY
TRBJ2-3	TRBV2	ASIGGRRPSTDTQY
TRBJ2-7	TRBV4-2	ASSDGQGVYNEQY
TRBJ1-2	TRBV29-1	SVAGQGVGGYT
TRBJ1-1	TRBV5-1	ASRAGGSNTEAF
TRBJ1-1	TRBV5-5	ASSLLGDTEAF
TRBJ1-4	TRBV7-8	ASSLDRTGLFNEKLF
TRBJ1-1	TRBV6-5	ASGTGNWAEAF
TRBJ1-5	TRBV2	ASSEAGWGSQPQH
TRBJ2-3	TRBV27	ASSLAQGTDTQY
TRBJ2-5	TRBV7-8	ASSLGLQETQY
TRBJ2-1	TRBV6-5	ASQMAAGPNEQF